The 14 T cell receptor beta chains below come from one sample, sequenced in a study of blood T cell repertoires in COVID-19. The data were produced by immunoSEQ multiplex PCR, yet TCRdb's version contains in-frame clones alone and is incomplete. The sample holds roughly 250,000 clones, around 88% seen once. Sequencing was done on a sample of PBMCs or T cells enriched from blood (not recorded which). Receptors originate from a woman aged 40 to 50 with acute COVID-19.

This clone occurred once. The V gene is TRBV19, the J gene TRBJ1-4, with 10 bases fitting TRBD1. Germline V gives CDR1 LNHDA, CDR2 SQIVND (reference sequence). The CDR3 covers 16 residues. The ends lost 5 bases at V and 7 bases at J; junction bases unmatched: 10. This CDR3 reads CASSSAGTGVAEKLFF. The CDR3 region has the DNA TGTGCCAGTAGTTCCGCCGGGACAGGGGTCGCTGAAAAACTGTTTTTT.

The chain joins TRBV3-1 (or the pseudogene TRBV3-2) to TRBJ2-3; 11 bases match TRBD2. The CDR3 is made up of 17 amino acids. Trimming removed 3 bases from V and 3 bases from J; junction bases left unmatched: 8. Germline CDR1 reads LGHDT; CDR2 reads YNNKEL (reference sequence). CDR3: CASSQPMGLAETDTQYF. The CDR3 DNA follows: TGTGCCAGCAGCCAGCCGATGGGACTAGCGGAGACAGATACGCAGTATTTT.

This rearrangement joins TRBV6-1 to TRBJ1-5, with 9 bases that match TRBD1. Germline values: CDR1 MNHNS, CDR2 SASEGT. V dropped 1 base and J dropped 4; count of bases not matched to a gene: 2. This CDR3 is built from 15 residues. In DNA, the CDR3 is TGTGCCAGCAGTGAAGTACAGGGGGCGAATCAGCCCCAGCATTTT. This sequence encodes CASSEVQGANQPQHF.

This chain uses TRBV6-5 with TRBJ1-2; no definite D call. V was clipped by 0 bases and J by 2 bases, with 10 bases between them. The V gene's germline CDR1 is MNHEY and CDR2 SVGAGI. The CDR3 loop spans 15 amino acids. The CDR3 coding sequence is TGTGCCAGCAGTTACTCATCTCCCGTGAACTATGGCTACACCTTC. The encoded protein is CASSYSSPVNYGYTF.

The chain combines TRBV11-2 with TRBJ2-3; maybe TRBD2 (5 bases). V lost 0 bases and J lost 6, with 16 bases in between. This CDR3 is built from 16 residues. Germline V gene data show CDR1 as SGHAT and CDR2 as FQNNGV. The CDR3 nucleotides are TGTGCCAGCAGCTTAGAGGTTCAGCGGCGCTTCGATACGCAGTATTTT. This translates into CASSLEVQRRFDTQYF.

The V call is TRBV23-1, the J call TRBJ2-4; 8 positions match TRBD2. TRBV23-1 is marked as an open reading frame, function uncertain. V dropped 6 bases and J dropped 0; count of bases not matched to a gene: 13. CDR3 size: 18 residues. The CDR3 region has the DNA TGCGCCAGCAGCCCGATACTAGCGGAGACACTAGCCAAAAACATTCAGTACTTC. It codes for CASSPILAETLAKNIQYF.

This rearrangement joins TRBV28 to TRBJ2-5, with D maybe TRBD1 (5 bases). V was trimmed by 3 bases and J by 1 base, leaving 9 bases between them. This CDR3 has 14 amino acids. Germline lookup yields CDR1 MDHEN and CDR2 SYDVKM. CDR3 protein: CASSLWGFQETQYF. The CDR3 bases are TGTGCCAGCAGTTTGTGGGGCTTCCAAGAGACCCAGTACTTC.

The V and J genes are TRBV10-1 and TRBJ1-1, with D perhaps matching TRBD1 (5 bases). This CDR3 comprises 14 residues. The germline V and J ends were trimmed by 6 bases and 1 base, with 12 bases remaining between them. Germline V gene lookup returns CDR1 WNHNN and CDR2 SYGVQD (reference sequence). The CDR3 coding sequence is TGCGCCAGCAGCGAGGAGACAGAGAACACTGAAGCTTTCTTT. Translation gives CASSEETENTEAFF.

Details on this clone: A read error may account for a junction end that differs from germline. The chain joins TRBV10-3 to TRBJ2-1; the match to TRBD2 covers 9 bases. The CDR3 is 16 amino acids. CDR1 and CDR2 from the germline V gene are ENHRY and SYGVKD. CDR3 coding DNA: TGTGCCATCAGTGAGTCGAATAGCGGGAGTTCAGTTCGAGCTGTCTTC. Amino acids: CAISESNSGSSVRAVF.

A single count supports this clone. The chain joins TRBV28 to TRBJ2-3; 11 positions agree with TRBD2. This CDR3 region has 16 residues. In germline, CDR1 is MDHEN, CDR2 SYDVKM. V trimming: 5 bases; J trimming: 3 bases; junction bases outside the gene matches: 7. CDR3 DNA: TGTGCCAGCAGTCCACTAGCGGGAGAGGATACAGATACGCAGTATTTT. It yields the protein CASSPLAGEDTDTQYF.

The chain couples TRBV7-6 to TRBJ2-1; no clear D. Trimming removed 1 base at V and 2 bases at J, with 15 bases between. Germline CDR1 and CDR2: SGHVS and FNYEAQ. This CDR3 contains 17 residues. CDR3 sequence (DNA): TGTGCCAGCAGCTTAGGGGCTACCTCCAAGGCCTACAATGAGCAGTTCTTC. It specifies CASSLGATSKAYNEQFF.

The V call is TRBV7-9, the J call TRBJ1-1; 8 bases are a match to TRBD1. The CDR3 loop spans 15 amino acids. With 3 bases clipped from V and 4 bases from J, the junction kept 7 bases outside the gene matches. Germline assignment: CDR1 SEHNR and CDR2 FQNEAQ (reference sequence). DNA of the CDR3: TGTGCCAGCAGCTTTCCAGGGGGCGCGGGCACTGAAGCTTTCTTT. Protein: CASSFPGGAGTEAFF.

This rearrangement joins TRBV18 to TRBJ2-5; D remains ambiguous. CDR1 is KGHSH, CDR2 LQKENI, per germline. Trimming cost V 1 base and J 6 bases, with 6 bases left between them. The CDR3 extends over 12 amino acids. In DNA, the CDR3 is TGTGCCAGCTCACCACTTTGGCAGACCCAGTACTTC. Protein product: CASSPLWQTQYF.

This chain connects TRBV5-1 to TRBJ2-1; 8 bases are shared with TRBD2. The CDR3 totals 15 residues. In germline, CDR1 is SGHRS, CDR2 YFSETQ. Trimming cost V 0 bases and J 8 bases; bases outside gene matches: 7. The CDR3 DNA reads as TGCGCCAGCAGCTTGGTCCCTAGCGGGCGGGATGAGCAGTTCTTC. It yields the protein CASSLVPSGRDEQFF.